This TCR beta chain was recorded in a study of OX40 agonist ivuxolimab in advanced cancers. Across the study: Patients were dosed with the agonistic anti-OX40 (CD134) antibody ivuxolimab. Every 2 weeks, patients received ivuxolimab intravenously, dosed at 0.01 to 10 mg/kg. Two cutaneous melanoma patients and one hepatocellular carcinoma patient, three in all, had partial responses. Study results and caveats: Partial responders dosed at 0.1-3.0 mg/kg displayed clonal expansion ranking among the lowest.

V lost 5 bases to trimming and J lost 0 bases, with 12 bases between them. The CDR3 totals 15 residues. CDR1 and CDR2 (germline): SGHTA, FQGTGA. In regard to this clone: Its matching antigen is unknown.

Some clones are missing from TCRdb's copy, which holds only in-frame ones; the method was immunoSEQ multiplex PCR. The profile shows 55,000 to 65,000 clones, approximately 91% of them singletons. This material consisted of CD4+ or CD8+ T cells sorted from blood, taken in a trial of the OX40 agonist ivuxolimab. This TCR derives from an adult with an advanced solid tumor such as melanoma, head and neck, liver or kidney cancer. The V and J genes are TRBV7-3 and TRBJ2-3; D is perhaps TRBD2 (5 bases). The CDR3 here is CASSLDGGSTDTQYF. CDR3 in DNA: TGTGCCAGCAGCCTAGACGGCGGGAGCACAGATACGCAGTATTTT.